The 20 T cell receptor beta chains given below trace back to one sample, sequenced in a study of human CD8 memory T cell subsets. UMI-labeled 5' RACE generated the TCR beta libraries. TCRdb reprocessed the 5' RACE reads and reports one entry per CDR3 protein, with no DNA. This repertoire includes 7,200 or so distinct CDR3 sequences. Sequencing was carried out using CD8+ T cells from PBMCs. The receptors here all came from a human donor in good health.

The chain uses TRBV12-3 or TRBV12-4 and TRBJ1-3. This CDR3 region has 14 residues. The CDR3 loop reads CASSFGLLGNTIYF.

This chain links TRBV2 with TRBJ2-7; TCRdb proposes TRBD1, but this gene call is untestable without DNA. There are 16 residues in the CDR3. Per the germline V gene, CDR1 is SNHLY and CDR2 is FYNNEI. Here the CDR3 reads CASSSPGQAKTYEQYF.

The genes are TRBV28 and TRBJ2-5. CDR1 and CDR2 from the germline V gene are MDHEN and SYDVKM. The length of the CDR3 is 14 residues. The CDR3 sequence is CASSQLRSQETQYF.

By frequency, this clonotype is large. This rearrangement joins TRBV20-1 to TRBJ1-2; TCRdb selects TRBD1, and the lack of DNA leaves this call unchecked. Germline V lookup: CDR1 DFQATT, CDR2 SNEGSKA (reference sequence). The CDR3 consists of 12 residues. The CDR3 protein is CSGPTGNYGYTF.

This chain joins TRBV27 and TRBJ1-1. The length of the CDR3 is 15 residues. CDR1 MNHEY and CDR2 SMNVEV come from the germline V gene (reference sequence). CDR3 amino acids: CASSLTGSLNTEAFF.

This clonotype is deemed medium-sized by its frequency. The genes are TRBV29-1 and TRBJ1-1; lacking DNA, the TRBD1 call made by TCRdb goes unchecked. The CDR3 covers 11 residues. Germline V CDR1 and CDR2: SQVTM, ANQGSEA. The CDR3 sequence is CSVADRLGAFF.

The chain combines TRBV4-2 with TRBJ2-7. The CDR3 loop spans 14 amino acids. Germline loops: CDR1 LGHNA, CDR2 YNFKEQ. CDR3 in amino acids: CASSQDFGGYEQYF.

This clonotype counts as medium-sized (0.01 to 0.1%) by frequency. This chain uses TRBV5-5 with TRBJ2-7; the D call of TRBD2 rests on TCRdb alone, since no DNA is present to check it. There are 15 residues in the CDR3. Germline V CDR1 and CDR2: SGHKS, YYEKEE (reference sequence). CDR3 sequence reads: CASSLKPAGTYEQYF.

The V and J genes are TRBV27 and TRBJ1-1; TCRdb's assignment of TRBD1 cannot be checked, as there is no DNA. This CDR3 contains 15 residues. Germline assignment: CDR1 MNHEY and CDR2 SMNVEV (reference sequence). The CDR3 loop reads CASSGFGTKNTEAFF.

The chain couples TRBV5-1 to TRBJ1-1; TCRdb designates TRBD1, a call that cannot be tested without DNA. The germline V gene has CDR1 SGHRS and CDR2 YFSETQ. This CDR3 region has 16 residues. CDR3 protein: CASSLAPTGMNTEAFF. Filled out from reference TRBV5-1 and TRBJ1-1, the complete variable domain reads KAGVTQTPRYLIKTRGQQVTLSCSPISGHRSVSWYQQTPGQGLQFLFEYFSETQRNKGNFPGRFSGRQFSNSRSEMNVSTLELGDSALYLCASSLAPTGMNTEAFFGQGTRLTVV.

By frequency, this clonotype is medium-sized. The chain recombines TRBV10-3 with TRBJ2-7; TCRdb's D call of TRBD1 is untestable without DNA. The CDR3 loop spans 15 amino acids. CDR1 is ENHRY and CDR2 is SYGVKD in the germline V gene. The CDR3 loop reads CAISESQEGDYEQYF.

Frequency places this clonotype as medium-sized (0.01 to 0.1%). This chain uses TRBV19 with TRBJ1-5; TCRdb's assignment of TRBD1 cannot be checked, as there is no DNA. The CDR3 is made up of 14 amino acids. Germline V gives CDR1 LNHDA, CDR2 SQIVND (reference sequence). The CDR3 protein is CASSPTGAVQPQHF.

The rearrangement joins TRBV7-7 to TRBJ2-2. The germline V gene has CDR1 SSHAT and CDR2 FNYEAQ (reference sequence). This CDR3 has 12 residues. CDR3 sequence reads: CASRIGTGELFF.

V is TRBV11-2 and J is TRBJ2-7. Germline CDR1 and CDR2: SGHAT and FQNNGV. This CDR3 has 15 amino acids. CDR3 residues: CASSLTQSPFYEQYF.

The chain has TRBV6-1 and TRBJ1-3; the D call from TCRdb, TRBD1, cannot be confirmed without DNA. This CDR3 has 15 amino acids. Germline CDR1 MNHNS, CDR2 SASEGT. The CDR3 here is CASSDPWRSGNTIYF.

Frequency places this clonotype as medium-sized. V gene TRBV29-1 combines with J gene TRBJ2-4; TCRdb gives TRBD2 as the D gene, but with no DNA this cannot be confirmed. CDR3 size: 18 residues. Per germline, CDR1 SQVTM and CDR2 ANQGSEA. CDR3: CSGGLAGAKTLAKNIQYF.

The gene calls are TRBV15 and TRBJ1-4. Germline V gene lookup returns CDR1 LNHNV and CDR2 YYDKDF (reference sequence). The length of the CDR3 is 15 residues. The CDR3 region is CATSPGSWTNEKLFF.

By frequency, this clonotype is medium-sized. CDR3 in amino acids: CASSLEAGGPREQYF. The chain has TRBV28 and TRBJ2-3; lacking DNA, the TRBD2 call made by TCRdb goes unchecked. Germline CDR1 MDHEN, CDR2 SYDVKM. CDR3 length: 15 amino acids. Full variable domain (outside the CDR3, taken from reference TRBV28 and TRBJ2-3): DVKVTQSSRYLVKRTGEKVFLECVQDMDHENMFWYRQDPGLGLRLIYFSYDVKMKEKGDIPEGYSVSREKKERFSLILESASTNQTSMYLCASSLEAGGPREQYFGPGTRLTVL.

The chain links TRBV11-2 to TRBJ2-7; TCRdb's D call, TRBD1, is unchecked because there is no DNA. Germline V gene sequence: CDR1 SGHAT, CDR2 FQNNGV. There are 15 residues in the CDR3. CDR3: CASSRGQGPLVEQYF.

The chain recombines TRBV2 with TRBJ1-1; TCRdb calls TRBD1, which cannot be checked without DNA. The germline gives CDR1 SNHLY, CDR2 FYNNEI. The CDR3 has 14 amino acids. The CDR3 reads CASSEIGGNTEAFF. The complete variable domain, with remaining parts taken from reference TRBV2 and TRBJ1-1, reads EPEVTQTPSHQVTQMGQEVILRCVPISNHLYFYWYRQILGQKVEFLVSFYNNEISEKSEIFDDQFSVERPDGSNFTLKIRSTKLEDSAMYFCASSEIGGNTEAFFGQGTRLTVV.